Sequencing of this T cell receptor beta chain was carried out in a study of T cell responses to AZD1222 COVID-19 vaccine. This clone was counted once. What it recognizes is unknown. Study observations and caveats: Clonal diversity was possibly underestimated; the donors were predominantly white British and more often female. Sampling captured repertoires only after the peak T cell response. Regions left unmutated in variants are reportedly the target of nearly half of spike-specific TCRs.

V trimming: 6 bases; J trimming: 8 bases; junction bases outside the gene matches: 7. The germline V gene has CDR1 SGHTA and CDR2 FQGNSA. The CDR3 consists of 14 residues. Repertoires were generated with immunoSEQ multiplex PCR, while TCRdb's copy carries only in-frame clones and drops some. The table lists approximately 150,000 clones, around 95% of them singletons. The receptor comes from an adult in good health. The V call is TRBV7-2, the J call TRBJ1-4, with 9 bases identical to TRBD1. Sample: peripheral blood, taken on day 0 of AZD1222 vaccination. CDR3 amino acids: CASRTGGAIEKLFF. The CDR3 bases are TGTGCCAGCAGAACAGGGGGCGCAATCGAAAAACTGTTTTTT.